This T cell receptor (beta chain) originates from a study of blood T cell repertoires in COVID-19. Looking at the study overall: COVID-19 samples from acute and convalescent phases originated in the United States, Italy and Spain. Sources were T cells, B-cell-depleted T cells, or PBMCs; the material itself was cDNA or gDNA.

Losses at the gene ends were 0 bases for V and 7 bases for J; bases not matched to a gene: 5. In germline, CDR1 is MNHNY, CDR2 SVGAGI (reference sequence). There are 14 residues in the CDR3. How the authors handled the data: Estimated nucleated cell counts came from reference gene primer amplification. Sequencing used immunoSEQ multiplex PCR; TCRdb keeps in-frame clones, though not all of them. D and trimming were read from the DNA, whereas the V and J calls and clone size are those reported in that table. The sample lists over 15,000 clones, 70% to 85% occurring once. Sequenced input: peripheral blood. The receptor was derived from a human donor in a cohort sampled during active COVID-19. This chain links TRBV6-6 with TRBJ1-2; the match to TRBD1 covers 7 bases. The CDR3: CASSYSRDRAGYTF. CDR3 DNA: TGTGCCAGCAGTTACTCGAGAGACAGGGCTGGCTACACCTTC.